The entry below gives a single T cell receptor (beta chain) sequence along with its context. Clones were read by immunoSEQ multiplex PCR, and TCRdb kept only the in-frame ones, dropping some. Of about 82,000 clones in the sample, over 95% are singletons; the top ten hold 0.37%. These data originate in a study of technical replicates of blood from a few donors. This CDR3 contains 14 residues. V lost 5 bases, J lost 5 bases, and 4 bases stayed unmatched. The V gene's germline CDR1 is PRHDT and CDR2 FYEKMQ (reference sequence). The rearrangement links TRBV13 to TRBJ2-5; TRBD1 agrees at 11 bases. This sequence was found in a human donor in good health. Specimen: T cells isolated from PBMCs. The CDR3 reads CASSGQGAGETQYF. The CDR3 DNA reads as TGTGCCAGCAGCGGACAGGGGGCAGGGGAGACCCAGTACTTC. Drawing the rest from reference TRBV13 and TRBJ2-5, the complete variable domain is AAGVIQSPRHLIKEKRETATLKCYPIPRHDTVYWYQQGPGQDPQFLISFYEKMQSDKGSIPDRFSAQQFSDYHSELNMSSLELGDSALYFCASSGQGAGETQYFGPGTRLLVL.